Listed here are 30 T cell receptor beta chains from one sample, sequenced in a study of CD8 T cells in ankylosing spondylitis. One entry per CDR3 protein results from TCRdb running MiXCR on the 5' RACE reads. The repertoire consists of some 350,000 distinct CDR3 sequences, with about 15% occurring once and the leading ten covering around 0.99%. The sequencing sample was made of blood, either unsorted or a sorted T cell fraction (not recorded which). The receptors were gathered from a male donor with ankylosing spondylitis or in good health (not recorded which).

The V call is TRBV7-8, the J call TRBJ1-6; D unresolved. The V gene lost 1 base and the J gene lost 10 bases, with 5 bases spanning the gap. CDR3 length: 12 residues. In germline, CDR1 is SGHVS, CDR2 FQNEAQ. The CDR3 protein is CASSLVASPLHF. CDR3 sequence (DNA): TGTGCCAGCAGCTTAGTCGCCTCACCCCTCCACTTT.

The V and J genes are TRBV25-1 and TRBJ1-2, with D uncertain. The V end was cut by 5 bases, the J end by 8 bases, with 15 bases between. The V gene's germline CDR1 is MGHDK and CDR2 SYGVNS. There are 13 residues in the CDR3. The CDR3 reads CASSPLAGTGYTF. CDR3 in DNA: TGTGCCAGCAGTCCCCTGGCAGGTACAGGCTACACCTTC.

The V call is TRBV2, the J call TRBJ2-3; D not resolved. CDR1 and CDR2 from the germline V gene are SNHLY and FYNNEI. The length of the CDR3 is 15 residues. The V end lost 6 bases, the J end lost 0 bases, and 13 bases lay between the germline ends. CDR3 sequence: CASRQTDSSTDTQYF. CDR3 DNA sequence: TGTGCCAGCAGGCAGACTGACTCTAGCACAGATACGCAGTATTTT.

This clonotype was observed at least ten times. The V and J genes are TRBV12-3 or TRBV12-4 and TRBJ2-5; 10 nucleotides line up with TRBD2. Trimming removed 5 bases from V and 4 bases from J; junction bases left unmatched: 7. The CDR3 loop spans 15 amino acids. The chain's CDR3 is CASSPGLAFSETQYF. The DNA of the CDR3 is TGTGCCAGCAGTCCGGGACTAGCGTTTTCAGAGACCCAGTACTTC.

This clonotype appeared a few times. This sequence joins TRBV15 and TRBJ2-2; 9 nucleotides agree with TRBD1. The germline V gene encodes CDR1 LNHNV and CDR2 YYDKDF (reference sequence). The CDR3 runs 16 residues. V lost 1 base and J lost 6; bases outside the gene matches: 6. The CDR3 loop is CATSRGTGVNPGELFF. The CDR3 nucleotides read TGTGCCACCAGCAGAGGGACAGGGGTAAATCCCGGGGAGCTGTTTTTT.

This clonotype has just a few counts. The V and J genes are TRBV3-1 and TRBJ2-1; D is uncertain. Germline-derived CDR1 and CDR2 are LGHDT and YNNKEL (reference sequence). This CDR3 contains 13 residues. V was clipped by 1 base and J by 10 bases, with 11 bases between them. CDR3 sequence reads: CASSQVLTEEQFF. CDR3 coding DNA: TGTGCCAGCAGCCAAGTGTTGACTGAGGAGCAGTTCTTC.

In this sample, this clonotype turned up a few times. The chain has TRBV6-6 and TRBJ1-1; tentative D call: TRBD1 (6 bases). Germline values: CDR1 MNHNY, CDR2 SVGAGI (reference sequence). This CDR3 comprises 12 residues. V gave up 8 bases and J gave up 4 bases, with 11 bases separating them. CDR3 amino acids: CASQGSATEAFF. The CDR3 region has the DNA TGTGCCAGCCAGGGGAGCGCCACTGAAGCTTTCTTT.

V usage is TRBV7-9 and J usage is TRBJ2-1; 12 bases fit TRBD2. Per the germline V gene, CDR1 is SEHNR and CDR2 is FQNEAQ (reference sequence). The CDR3 has 15 amino acids. The trim removed 5 bases at V and 6 bases at J, leaving 5 bases unmatched. The CDR3 loop is CASSPEGLAGNEQFF. The CDR3, as DNA: TGTGCCAGCAGCCCCGAGGGACTAGCGGGCAATGAGCAGTTCTTC.

In this sample, this clonotype turned up a few times. The chain uses TRBV25-1 and TRBJ2-1; tentatively, D is TRBD1 (5 bases). V lost 8 bases, J lost 2 bases, and 19 bases lay in between. The CDR3 runs 16 residues. The germline CDR1 and CDR2 sequences are MGHDK and SYGVNS. CDR3 amino acids: CASSEGVRVAYNEQFF. As DNA, the CDR3 is TGTGCCAGCTCAGAAGGGGTAAGGGTGGCCTACAATGAGCAGTTCTTC.

The genes are TRBV2 and TRBJ1-1; D is perhaps TRBD1 (5 bases). Looked up from germline, CDR1 is SNHLY and CDR2 is FYNNEI. The CDR3 totals 11 residues. V was clipped by 6 bases and J by 12 bases, with 14 bases between them. CDR3 nucleotide sequence: TGTGCCAGCAGGGCTGGGACCGGCACTTTCTTT. It encodes CASRAGTGTFF.

The CDR3 loop is CSARDSSGPLTGELFF. Written as DNA, the CDR3 is TGCAGTGCTAGAGATTCTAGTGGACCGCTTACCGGGGAGCTGTTTTTT. This sequence joins TRBV20-1 and TRBJ2-2, with D unresolved. The V gene's germline CDR1 is DFQATT and CDR2 SNEGSKA (reference sequence). The V gene lost 0 bases and the J gene lost 5 bases, with 16 bases spanning the gap. The CDR3 length is 16 residues.

V and J are TRBV29-1 and TRBJ2-2; D tentatively reads TRBD1 or TRBD2 (5 bases each). V shed 6 bases and J shed 6 bases, with 11 bases lying between them. This CDR3 contains 12 residues. Germline assignment: CDR1 SQVTM and CDR2 ANQGSEA. The CDR3 bases are TGCAGCGTCCACCAGGGAGCCGGGGAGCTGTTTTTT. It yields the protein CSVHQGAGELFF.

A few counts support this clonotype. The chain links TRBV5-1 to TRBJ2-2; possibly TRBD2 for D (6 bases). The CDR3 consists of 16 residues. Germline CDR1 reads SGHRS; CDR2 reads YFSETQ. V was cut by 3 bases and J by 6 bases, with 18 bases left in between. DNA for the CDR3: TGCGCCAGCAGCTCGGGACTTTCAGGCCTCGCCGGGGAGCTGTTTTTT. Protein product: CASSSGLSGLAGELFF.

This clonotype was observed a few times. CDR3 residues: CASSFPPGRAIDEQFF. CDR3 coding DNA: TGTGCCAGCAGTTTCCCGCCCGGGAGGGCCATCGATGAGCAGTTCTTC. The chain combines TRBV7-9 with TRBJ2-1, with 8 bases matching TRBD2. Germline values: CDR1 SEHNR, CDR2 FQNEAQ (reference sequence). The ends lost 6 bases at V and 8 bases at J; junction bases unmatched: 15. The CDR3 length is 16 residues.

The V and J genes are TRBV2 and TRBJ2-3; 13 positions match TRBD2. CDR3 length: 15 amino acids. Looked up from germline, CDR1 is SNHLY and CDR2 is FYNNEI. The V gene end was trimmed by 4 bases and the J gene end by 4 bases; junction bases not matched to a gene: 2. CDR3 sequence: CASSVGLAGPDTQYF. In DNA, the CDR3 is TGTGCCAGCAGTGTGGGACTAGCGGGGCCAGATACGCAGTATTTT.

This clonotype was seen once. The rearrangement uses TRBV20-1 and TRBJ2-7, with TRBD1 identical over 9 bases. V was pared by 5 bases and J by 3 bases, with 5 bases of the junction left unmatched. The V gene's germline CDR1 is DFQATT and CDR2 SNEGSKA (reference sequence). The CDR3 length is 13 residues. For the CDR3, the DNA is TGCAGTGCTTCACAGGGGGCCCACTACGAGCAGTACTTC. Amino acids: CSASQGAHYEQYF.

The chain is built from TRBV5-1 and TRBJ2-7; TRBD1 matches 8 bases. The CDR3 is made up of 12 amino acids. V shed 3 bases, J shed 5 bases, and the junction held 1 base outside the gene matches. Germline V lookup: CDR1 SGHRS, CDR2 YFSETQ. The CDR3 region is CASSWTGNEQYF. In DNA, the CDR3 is TGCGCCAGCAGCTGGACAGGGAACGAGCAGTACTTC.

This clonotype was seen a handful of times. This sequence joins TRBV12-3 or TRBV12-4 and TRBJ1-6; tentatively, D is TRBD1 (5 bases). CDR3 size: 14 residues. V lost 9 bases and J lost 10, with 19 bases in between. DNA of the CDR3: TGTGCCAGTCGAGACGGGACGGCCCGATCACCCCTCCACTTT. The encoded protein is CASRDGTARSPLHF.

This sequence joins TRBV5-6 and TRBJ2-4, with D tentatively TRBD1 (5 bases). Germline CDR1 reads SGHDT; CDR2 reads YYEEEE. The CDR3 loop spans 16 amino acids. Trimming took 4 bases from V and 0 from J, leaving 14 bases between them. This chain's CDR3 is CASSKMTALAKNIQYF. In DNA, the CDR3 is TGTGCCAGCAGCAAAATGACAGCCCTAGCCAAAAACATTCAGTACTTC.

The genes are TRBV6-1 and TRBJ1-3; 8 bases fit TRBD1. After removal of 4 bases from V and 0 bases from J, the junction contained 5 bases not matched to a gene. Per the germline V gene, CDR1 is MNHNS and CDR2 is SASEGT. The CDR3 loop spans 16 amino acids. The CDR3 coding sequence is TGTGCCAGCAGTGCGACAGGGGTGGGCTCTGGAAACACCATATATTTT. As protein: CASSATGVGSGNTIYF.

This chain links TRBV12-5 with TRBJ2-1; D is uncertain. This CDR3 has 13 residues. V lost 1 base to trimming and J lost 12 bases, with 13 bases between them. CDR1 and CDR2 from the germline V gene are LGHNT and FRNRAP. This CDR3 is CASGLDPGWVQFF. The CDR3 DNA reads as TGTGCTAGTGGTTTGGATCCAGGATGGGTGCAGTTCTTC.

This clonotype was seen only a few times. The V gene is TRBV20-1, the J gene TRBJ2-7, with D possibly being TRBD2 (6 bases). Trimming stripped 6 bases from V and 6 bases from J, with 18 bases between. This CDR3 is 13 amino acids long. CDR1 is DFQATT, CDR2 SNEGSKA, per germline (reference sequence). For the CDR3, the DNA is TGCAGTGCCCAGCTATCGGTCGGGGGCGAGCAGTACTTC. It yields the protein CSAQLSVGGEQYF.

The DNA of the CDR3 is TGTGCCACCAGTGGGAATAGTTACTACAATGAGCAGTTCTTC. This sequence encodes CATSGNSYYNEQFF. The rearrangement links TRBV24-1 to TRBJ2-1; D is unclear. This CDR3 spans 14 amino acids. Deletions cut 5 bases from V and 3 bases from J, with 10 bases between. Germline V gene lookup returns CDR1 KGHDR and CDR2 SFDVKD.

About this clonotype itself: A read error may account for a junction end that differs from germline. V and J are TRBV5-6 and TRBJ2-7; tentative D call: TRBD1 (5 bases). The CDR3 contains 11 residues. Per the germline V gene, CDR1 is SGHDT and CDR2 is YYEEEE. For the CDR3, the DNA is TGTGCCAGCAGCTTAAGGGGCGAGGTGCACTTC. It codes for CASSLRGEVHF.

The table lists this clonotype with a few counts. The chain couples TRBV5-1 to TRBJ2-5; either TRBD1 or TRBD2 may fit D (5 bases each). This CDR3 is built from 14 residues. Germline values: CDR1 SGHRS, CDR2 YFSETQ. V was pared by 1 base and J by 5 bases, with 12 bases between. The CDR3 region is CASSLNGAGETQYF. CDR3 bases: TGCGCCAGCAGCTTGAACGGGGCCGGGGAGACCCAGTACTTC.

The sample holds many counts of this clonotype. The chain uses TRBV5-1 and TRBJ2-1; no definite D call. Trimming took 4 bases from V and 0 from J, leaving 11 bases between them. CDR3 length: 15 amino acids. Looked up from germline, CDR1 is SGHRS and CDR2 is YFSETQ. The DNA for the CDR3 is TGCGCCAGCAGCCAGAGTGGGGACTCCTACAATGAGCAGTTCTTC. Amino acid sequence: CASSQSGDSYNEQFF.

This clonotype was recorded a few times. The chain links TRBV27 to TRBJ1-2; TRBD1 matches 8 bases. Trimming removed 4 bases from V and 1 base from J; junction bases left unmatched: 14. CDR1 and CDR2 (germline): MNHEY, SMNVEV (reference sequence). The CDR3 is 18 residues long. The CDR3 nucleotides read TGTGCCAGCAGTTCACGTCCGGTAGGGACAGGTTTTAACTATGGCTACACCTTC. Its protein is CASSSRPVGTGFNYGYTF.

This clonotype was detected many times. V is TRBV12-3 or TRBV12-4 and J is TRBJ2-3, with 11 bases fitting TRBD2. After removal of 6 bases from V and 4 bases from J, the junction contained 6 bases not matched to a gene. This CDR3 has 15 amino acids. The CDR3 loop is CASRHSGGVSDTQYF. The DNA for the CDR3 is TGTGCCAGCAGGCATAGCGGGGGGGTGTCAGATACGCAGTATTTT.

DNA for the CDR3: TGTGCCAGCAGCTTAGGCGGGGGCCGAATGGATACGCAGTATTTT. It specifies CASSLGGGRMDTQYF. The chain couples TRBV11-2 to TRBJ2-3; weak D call: TRBD2 (7 bases). The CDR3 loop spans 15 amino acids. Germline V gives CDR1 SGHAT, CDR2 FQNNGV. The V end was cut by 1 base, the J end by 6 bases, with 14 bases between.

As concerns this clonotype: One end of the junction varies from germline; a read error may be responsible. The gene calls are TRBV11-3 and TRBJ2-7, with D possibly TRBD2 on 5 matching bases. Germline assignment: CDR1 SGHNT and CDR2 YENEEA. This CDR3 has 14 residues. The CDR3 nucleotides are TGTGCCAGCAGCTTGGTGACTACCTCCCACGAGCAGTACTTC. It translates to CASSLVTTSHEQYF.